This T cell receptor beta chain was observed in a study of identical twins. A single record per CDR3 protein comes from TCRdb applying MiXCR to the 5' RACE reads. Of about 690,000 distinct CDR3 sequences listed, about 20% are singletons. V gave up 2 bases and J gave up 3 bases; unmatched junction bases: 2. The CDR3 contains 13 residues. Germline V gives CDR1 DFQATT, CDR2 SNEGSKA (reference sequence). The sample holds many counts of this clonotype. The sample was also reused in another study, on T cells expressing NK-cell markers. According to that study: The authors sequenced eight donors, of whom seven were HCMV-seropositive and one was seronegative. In several donors, dominant CD3+CD56+NKG2C+ clones formed about 1.0-7.0% of CD8+ cells. Whether the expanded NKG2C+ T cell clones recognized HCMV remained unclear.

The receptor comes from a woman aged 18 to 35 in good health. V gene TRBV20-1 combines with J gene TRBJ2-3; 7 bases match TRBD1. Sequencing was performed on PBMCs. In DNA, the CDR3 is TGCAGTGCTAGATCAGGGGGAACAGATACGCAGTATTTT. Translation: CSARSGGTDTQYF.